One TCR beta chain is described in this entry. This record comes from a study of OX40 agonist ivuxolimab in advanced cancers. Data came from immunoSEQ multiplex PCR; TCRdb stores just in-frame clones and leaves some out. The sample gives 20,000 to 25,000 clones, 70% to 90% of which show up once; approximately 53% is in the top ten. This clonotype was obtained from an adult with an advanced solid tumor such as melanoma, head and neck, liver or kidney cancer. This sample comprised CD4+ or CD8+ T cells sorted from blood, obtained in a trial of the OX40 agonist ivuxolimab.

As DNA, the CDR3 is TGTGCCAGCAGTGATTTGGGTAATGAGCAGTTCTTC. Translated: CASSDLGNEQFF. The chain has TRBV6-1 and TRBJ2-1; no definite D call. Germline V gives CDR1 MNHNS, CDR2 SASEGT. This CDR3 contains 12 residues. Between the trimmed V and J ends, which lost 3 bases and 7 bases, there was a span of 7 bases.